This TCR beta chain is drawn from a study of blood T cell repertoires in COVID-19. Study summary: Nucleic acid was either cDNA or gDNA, and it came from T cells, B-cell-depleted T cells, or PBMCs.

The V end was cut by 5 bases, the J end by 5 bases, with 18 bases between. Germline CDR1 SEHNR, CDR2 FQNEAQ (reference sequence). There are 16 residues in the CDR3. In the authors' workflow: Scientists estimated how many nucleated cells there were by amplifying reference gene primers. Some clones are missing from TCRdb's copy, which holds only in-frame ones; the method was immunoSEQ multiplex PCR. The V and J calls and clone size come from that table; D and trimming were worked out from the DNA. The profile shows about 170,000 clones, around 80% of them singletons. The clonotype originates from a woman in her sixties or seventies with acute or convalescent COVID-19. This sequence joins TRBV7-9 and TRBJ1-4; no clear D gene. Sequencing was performed on peripheral blood. In nucleotides, the CDR3 is TGTGCCAGCAGCCCCACCCTAAGGCGAGGGAATGAAAAACTGTTTTTT. Translation gives CASSPTLRRGNEKLFF.